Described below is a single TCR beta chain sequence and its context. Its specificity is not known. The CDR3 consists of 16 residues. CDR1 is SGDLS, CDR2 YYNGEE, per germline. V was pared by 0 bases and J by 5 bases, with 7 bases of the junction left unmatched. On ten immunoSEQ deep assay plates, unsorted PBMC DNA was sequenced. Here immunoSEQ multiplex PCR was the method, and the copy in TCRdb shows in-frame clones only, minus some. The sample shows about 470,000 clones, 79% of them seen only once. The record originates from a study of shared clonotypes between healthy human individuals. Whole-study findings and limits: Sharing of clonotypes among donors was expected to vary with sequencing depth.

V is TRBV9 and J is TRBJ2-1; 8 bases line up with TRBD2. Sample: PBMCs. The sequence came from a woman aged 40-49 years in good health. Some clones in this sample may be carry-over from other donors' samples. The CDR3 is CASSVASTSANNEQFF. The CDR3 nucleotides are TGTGCCAGCAGCGTAGCCTCGACTAGCGCTAACAATGAGCAGTTCTTC.